This T cell receptor (beta chain) was found in a study of blood T cells in healthy people across ages. The authors ran a second PCR of about 6 to 11 cycles using a sample-barcoded 5' primer and a J-beta primer mix. TCRdb re-called the 5' RACE reads through MiXCR, storing one row per CDR3 protein. Of 800,000 to 900,000 distinct CDR3 sequences listed, 62% were seen once; the top ten hold 28%. Germline V CDR1 and CDR2: SQVTM, ANQGSEA. Between the trimmed V and J ends, which lost 5 bases and 5 bases, there was a span of 9 bases. This CDR3 is 11 amino acids long. This sequence joins TRBV29-1 and TRBJ2-5, with a weak D call TRBD1 (6 bases). The sample comprised blood. The receptor was isolated from a man aged 30 to 39 in good health. CDR3 region: CSVRTAETQYF. The CDR3 region has the DNA TGCAGCGTTCGGACAGCTGAGACCCAGTACTTC. Complete variable domain (other parts from reference TRBV29-1 and TRBJ2-5): SAVISQKPSRDICQRGTSLTIQCQVDSQVTMMFWYRQQPGQSLTLIATANQGSEATYESGFVIDKFPISRPNLTFSTLTVSNMSPEDSSIYLCSVRTAETQYFGPGTRLLVL.